This is a list of T cell receptor beta chains from one sample in a study of control samples from healthy donors and cancer patients. Assay: immunoSEQ multiplex PCR; the TCRdb copy retains only in-frame clones and omits some. Among about 81,000 clones listed, roughly 93% were seen once. The sequencing input was blood. These receptor sequences come from a young woman in good health. Both conserved end residues are part of each CDR3.

>TRBJ1-1|TRBV28
CASSPYRGVAFF
>TRBJ2-3|TRBV12-3/TRBV12-4
CASRATTDTQYF
>TRBJ2-3|TRBV5-4
CASSLLSPKNTDTQYF
>TRBJ2-1|TRBV28
CASSLWPSGGENEQFF
>TRBJ1-4|TRBV3-1/TRBV3-2
CASSQGVGGEKLFF
>TRBJ1-6|TRBV24-1
CASDGKNSPLHF
>TRBJ1-1|TRBV4-3
CASSRDFRDTEAFF
>TRBJ2-1|TRBV28
CASSPERGGLDEQFF
>TRBJ2-1|TRBV9
CASSRTSGKVALSSYNEQFF
>TRBJ1-1|TRBV15
CATSRGLDRVTFF